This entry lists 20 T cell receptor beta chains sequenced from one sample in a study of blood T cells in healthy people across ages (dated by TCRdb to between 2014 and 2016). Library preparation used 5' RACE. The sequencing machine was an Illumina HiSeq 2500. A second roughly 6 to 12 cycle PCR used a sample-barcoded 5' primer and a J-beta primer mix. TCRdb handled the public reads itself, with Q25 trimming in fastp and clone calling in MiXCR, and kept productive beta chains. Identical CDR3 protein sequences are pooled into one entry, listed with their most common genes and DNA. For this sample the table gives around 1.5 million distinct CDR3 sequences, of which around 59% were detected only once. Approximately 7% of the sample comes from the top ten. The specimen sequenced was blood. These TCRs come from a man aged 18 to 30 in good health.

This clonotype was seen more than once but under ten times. This CDR3 reads CSVARPLNTEAFF. The CDR3 DNA reads as TGCAGCGTTGCCAGACCCTTAAACACTGAAGCTTTCTTT. The chain recombines TRBV29-1 with TRBJ1-1; D gene unclear. V dropped 4 bases and J dropped 2 bases, with 11 bases sitting between them. Germline assignment: CDR1 SQVTM and CDR2 ANQGSEA. The CDR3 is 13 residues long. Based on the CDR3 plus reference TRBV29-1 and TRBJ1-1, the full variable domain is SAVISQKPSRDICQRGTSLTIQCQVDSQVTMMFWYRQQPGQSLTLIATANQGSEATYESGFVIDKFPISRPNLTFSTLTVSNMSPEDSSIYLCSVARPLNTEAFFGQGTRLTVV.

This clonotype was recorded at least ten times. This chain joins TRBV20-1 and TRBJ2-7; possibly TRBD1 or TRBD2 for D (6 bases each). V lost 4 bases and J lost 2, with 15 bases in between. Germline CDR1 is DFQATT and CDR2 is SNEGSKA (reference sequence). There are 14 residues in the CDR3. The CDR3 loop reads CSAIADSLTYEQYF. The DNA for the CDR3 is TGCAGTGCTATAGCGGACAGCCTTACCTACGAGCAGTACTTC.

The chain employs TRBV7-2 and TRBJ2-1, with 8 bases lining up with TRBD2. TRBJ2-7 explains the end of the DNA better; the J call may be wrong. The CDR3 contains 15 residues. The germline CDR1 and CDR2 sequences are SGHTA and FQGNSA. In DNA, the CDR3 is TGTGCCAGCAGCTCACTAGCGGCCCAATACAATGAGCAGTACTTC. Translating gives CASSSLAAQYNEQYF.

CDR3 residues: CSVEGPRATEAFF. CDR3 sequence (DNA): TGCAGCGTTGAAGGGCCAAGGGCCACTGAAGCTTTCTTT. The chain couples TRBV29-1 to TRBJ1-1; no clear D. Germline V gives CDR1 SQVTM, CDR2 ANQGSEA. Trimming shortened V by 1 base and J by 4 bases, and 10 bases separated the two germline ends. The CDR3 sequence is 13 residues long.

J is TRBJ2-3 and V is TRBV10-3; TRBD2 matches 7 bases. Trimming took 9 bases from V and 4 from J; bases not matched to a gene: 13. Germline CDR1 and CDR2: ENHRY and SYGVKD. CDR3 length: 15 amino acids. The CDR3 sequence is CAITGDGRRSDTQYF. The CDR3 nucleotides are TGTGCCATAACGGGGGACGGGAGGCGGTCAGATACGCAGTATTTT.

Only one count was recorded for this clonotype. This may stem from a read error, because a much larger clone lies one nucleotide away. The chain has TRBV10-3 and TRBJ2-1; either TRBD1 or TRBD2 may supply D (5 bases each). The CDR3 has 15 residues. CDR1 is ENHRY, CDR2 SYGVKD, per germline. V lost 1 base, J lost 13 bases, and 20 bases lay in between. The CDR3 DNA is TGTGCCATCAGTGAGTACCAGCCGGGGACGGAGACCCAGTTCTTC. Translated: CAISEYQPGTETQFF.

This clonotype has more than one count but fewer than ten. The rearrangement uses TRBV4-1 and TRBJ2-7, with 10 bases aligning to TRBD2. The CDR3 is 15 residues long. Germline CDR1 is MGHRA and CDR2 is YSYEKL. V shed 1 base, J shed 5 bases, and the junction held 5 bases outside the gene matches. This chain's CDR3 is CASSQVSLAGDEQYF. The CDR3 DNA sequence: TGCGCCAGCAGCCAAGTCAGTCTAGCGGGAGACGAGCAGTACTTC.

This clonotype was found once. CDR3 in DNA: TGTGCCAGCAGGGCTAGCTATAATTCACCCCTCCACTTT. Its protein product is CASRASYNSPLHF. The chain couples TRBV28 to TRBJ1-6; D not certain. Germline-derived CDR1 and CDR2 are MDHEN and SYDVKM. This CDR3 has 13 amino acids. The V end was cut by 6 bases, the J end by 3 bases, with 6 bases between.

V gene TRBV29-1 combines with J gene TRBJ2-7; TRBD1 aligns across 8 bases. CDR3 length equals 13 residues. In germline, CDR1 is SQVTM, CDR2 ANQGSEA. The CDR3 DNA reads TGCGGCGCAGCCGGGACAGGCTCCTACGAGCAGTACTTC. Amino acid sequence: CGAAGTGSYEQYF.

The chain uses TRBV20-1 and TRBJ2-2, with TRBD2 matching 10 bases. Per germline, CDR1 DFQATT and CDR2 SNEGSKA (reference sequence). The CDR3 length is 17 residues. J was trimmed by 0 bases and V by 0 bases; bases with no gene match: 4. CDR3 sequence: CSARDSSGRANTGELFF. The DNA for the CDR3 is TGCAGTGCTAGAGATTCCAGCGGGAGGGCGAACACCGGGGAGCTGTTTTTT.

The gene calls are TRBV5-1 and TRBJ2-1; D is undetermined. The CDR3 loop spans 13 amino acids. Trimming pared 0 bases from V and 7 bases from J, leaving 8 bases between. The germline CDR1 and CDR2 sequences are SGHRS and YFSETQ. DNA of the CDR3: TGCGCCAGCAGCTTGGAGGGAAAAAATGAGCAGTTCTTC. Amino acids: CASSLEGKNEQFF.

As DNA, the CDR3 is TGCAGTGCTAGCGTGGCGGCCGGCTACAATGAGCAGTTCTTC. It codes for CSASVAAGYNEQFF. The chain recombines TRBV20-1 with TRBJ2-1; no definite D call. Trimming took 3 bases from V and 3 from J, leaving 12 bases between them. Germline CDR1 is DFQATT and CDR2 is SNEGSKA (reference sequence). The CDR3 extends over 14 amino acids.

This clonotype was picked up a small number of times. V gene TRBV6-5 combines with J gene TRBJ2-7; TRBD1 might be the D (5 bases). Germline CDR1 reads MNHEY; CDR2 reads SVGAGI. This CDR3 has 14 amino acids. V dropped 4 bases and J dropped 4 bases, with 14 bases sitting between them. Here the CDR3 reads CASSSDNPKYEQYF. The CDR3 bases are TGTGCCAGCAGTTCGGACAACCCAAAATACGAGCAGTACTTC.

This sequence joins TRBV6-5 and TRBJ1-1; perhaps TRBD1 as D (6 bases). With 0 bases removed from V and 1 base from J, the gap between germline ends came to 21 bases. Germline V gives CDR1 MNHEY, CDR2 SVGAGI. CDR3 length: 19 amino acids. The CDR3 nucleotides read TGTGCCAGCAGTTACTCTGCGCAGGGGCTTCCACTCCCGAACACTGAAGCTTTCTTT. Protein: CASSYSAQGLPLPNTEAFF.

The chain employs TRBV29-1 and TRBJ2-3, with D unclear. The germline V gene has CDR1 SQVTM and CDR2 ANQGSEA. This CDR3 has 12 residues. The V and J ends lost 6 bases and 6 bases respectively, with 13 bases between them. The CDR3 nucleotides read TGCAGCGTAGAAACCCTGGTGGATACGCAGTATTTT. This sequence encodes CSVETLVDTQYF.

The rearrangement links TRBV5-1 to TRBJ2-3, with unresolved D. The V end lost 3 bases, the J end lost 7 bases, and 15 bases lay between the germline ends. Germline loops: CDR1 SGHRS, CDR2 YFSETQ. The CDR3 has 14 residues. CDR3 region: CASSSTAARNTQYF. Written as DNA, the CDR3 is TGCGCCAGCAGCTCGACCGCGGCCAGAAATACGCAGTATTTT.

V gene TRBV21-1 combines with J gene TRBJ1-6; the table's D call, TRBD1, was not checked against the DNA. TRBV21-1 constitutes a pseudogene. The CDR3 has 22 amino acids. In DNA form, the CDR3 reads TGTGCCAGCAGCAAAGAACGCGTCGGGGGTAAAGAGGAAAGCTCCTATAATTCACCCCTCCACTTT. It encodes CASSKERVGGKEESSYNSPLHF.

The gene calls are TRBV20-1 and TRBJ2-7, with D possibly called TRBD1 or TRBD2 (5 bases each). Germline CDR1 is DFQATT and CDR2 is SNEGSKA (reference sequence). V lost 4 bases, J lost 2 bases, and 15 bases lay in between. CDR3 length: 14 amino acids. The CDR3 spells CSATTREGTYEQYF. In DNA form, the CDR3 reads TGCAGTGCTACTACTCGTGAGGGGACCTACGAGCAGTACTTC.

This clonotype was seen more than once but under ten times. CDR3 nucleotide sequence: TGTGCCAGCTCACCACTGGGGACACTGGAGACCCAGTACTTC. Translated: CASSPLGTLETQYF. The V and J genes are TRBV18 and TRBJ2-5; weak D call: TRBD1 (6 bases). From germline, CDR1 is KGHSH and CDR2 LQKENI. Trimming took 1 base from V and 5 from J, leaving 11 bases between them. The CDR3 length is 14 residues.

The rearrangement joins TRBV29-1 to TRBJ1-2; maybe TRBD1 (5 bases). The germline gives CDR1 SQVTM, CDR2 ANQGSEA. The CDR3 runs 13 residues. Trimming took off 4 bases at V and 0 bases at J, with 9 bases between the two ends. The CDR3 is CSVADSTNYGYTF. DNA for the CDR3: TGCAGCGTTGCTGACAGTACTAACTATGGCTACACCTTC.